These 17 T cell receptor beta chains were all obtained from the same sample, sequenced in a study of cytomegalovirus exposure and HLA in healthy donors. PCR employed 60 Vbeta and 13 Jbeta primers. Clones were sequenced by immunoSEQ multiplex PCR, and TCRdb holds only the in-frame ones, with some missing. The table includes around 190,000 clones, around 77% detected once. The sequenced sample was PBMCs. The receptors originated from a man between 60 and 70 years old in good health and CMV-seronegative.

V is TRBV20-1 and J is TRBJ1-1; a possible D gene is TRBD1 (5 bases). This CDR3 has 11 residues. V lost 7 bases and J 1 base, leaving 7 bases between the germline ends. Germline V CDR1 and CDR2: DFQATT, SNEGSKA (reference sequence). CDR3 sequence reads: CSVDTNTEAFF. CDR3 bases: TGCAGTGTGGACACGAACACTGAAGCTTTCTTT.

The gene calls are TRBV6-1 and TRBJ1-1; 7 bases match TRBD1. The CDR3 covers 13 residues. The germline CDR1 and CDR2 sequences are MNHNS and SASEGT. The junction had 8 bases not matched to a gene; V was cut back by 10 bases and J by 3 bases. CDR3: CATVKGADTEAFF. CDR3 bases: TGTGCCACTGTGAAGGGGGCGGACACTGAAGCTTTCTTT.

This clone came up once. V gene TRBV19 combines with J gene TRBJ2-1; TRBD2 might be the D (5 bases). V lost 5 bases and J lost 9, with 17 bases in between. Per germline, CDR1 LNHDA and CDR2 SQIVND (reference sequence). This CDR3 region has 14 residues. Written as DNA, the CDR3 is TGTGCCAGTAGTTTGCGGGCTAGGAGCGGTGAGCAGTTCTTC. Its translation is CASSLRARSGEQFF.

The gene calls are TRBV5-5 and TRBJ2-1; 8 bases map to TRBD1. The V gene's germline CDR1 is SGHKS and CDR2 YYEKEE (reference sequence). The CDR3 spans 15 residues. V shed 3 bases and J 7 bases; nucleotides not matched to a gene: 9. The CDR3 nucleotides are TGTGCCAGCAGCTCGACAGGGGACCAGGGTAATGAGCAGTTCTTC. It encodes CASSSTGDQGNEQFF.

On this clone itself: This same CDR3 is encoded by further DNA sequences in the sample. The gene calls are TRBV29-1 and TRBJ1-1; D may be TRBD1 (5 bases). The V gene's germline CDR1 is SQVTM and CDR2 ANQGSEA. The CDR3 is made up of 11 amino acids. V lost 7 bases and J lost 7, with 13 bases in between. The CDR3 sequence is CSGGEVIEAFF. The DNA of the CDR3 is TGCAGCGGAGGGGAGGTGATTGAAGCTTTCTTT.

This clone was detected only once. This chain uses TRBV19 with TRBJ1-5; D is undetermined. This CDR3 has 15 residues. V lost 8 bases, J lost 5 bases, and 19 bases lay in between. The V gene's germline CDR1 is LNHDA and CDR2 SQIVND (reference sequence). Here the CDR3 DNA reads TGTGCCAGTGAGGGATCAAGGGTTTTGGATCAGCCCCAGCATTTT. Translating it yields CASEGSRVLDQPQHF.

This clone has more than one count but fewer than ten. This sequence joins TRBV25-1 and TRBJ2-2; no clear D gene. Trimming removed 0 bases from V and 0 bases from J, with 5 bases in between. Per germline, CDR1 MGHDK and CDR2 SYGVNS. The CDR3 consists of 15 residues. The CDR3 region has the DNA TGTGCCAGCAGTGAATATAGCACGAACACCGGGGAGCTGTTTTTT. Translated: CASSEYSTNTGELFF.

This clone was seen only once. The rearrangement uses TRBV25-1 and TRBJ2-5; TRBD2 agrees at 8 bases. Germline CDR1 MGHDK, CDR2 SYGVNS. The CDR3 runs to 15 residues. V lost 2 bases and J lost 0; bases outside the gene matches: 2. CDR3 sequence (DNA): TGTGCCAGCAGTGAACGCGGGAGGTACCAAGAGACCCAGTACTTC. It codes for CASSERGRYQETQYF. The variable domain in full, with the rest retrieved from reference TRBV25-1 and TRBJ2-5, is EADIYQTPRYLVIGTGKKITLECSQTMGHDKMYWYQQDPGMELHLIHYSYGVNSTEKGDLSSESTVSRIRTEHFPLTLESARPSHTSQYLCASSERGRYQETQYFGPGTRLLVL.

The V gene is TRBV6-1, the J gene TRBJ2-7, with 13 positions matching TRBD2. Germline V gene lookup returns CDR1 MNHNS and CDR2 SASEGT. This CDR3 is built from 19 residues. Unmatched junction bases numbered 12, after V lost 4 bases and J lost 0 bases. CDR3 protein: CASSGLFPGLAGNSYEQYF. CDR3 bases: TGTGCCAGCAGTGGACTCTTCCCGGGACTAGCGGGGAACTCCTACGAGCAGTACTTC.

The V gene is TRBV7-9, the J gene TRBJ2-1; the match to TRBD2 covers 8 bases. The CDR3 is made up of 11 amino acids. CDR1 is SEHNR, CDR2 FQNEAQ, per germline (reference sequence). In DNA, the CDR3 is TGTGCTACCCGGGGGGGGTGTGAGCAGTTCTTC. It is translated as CATRGGCEQFF.

J is TRBJ1-3 and V is TRBV28, with D possibly TRBD1 on 5 matching bases. V was pared by 6 bases and J by 0 bases, with 12 bases between. The germline gives CDR1 MDHEN, CDR2 SYDVKM. The CDR3 sequence is 15 residues long. The CDR3, as DNA: TGTGCCAGCAGATCAGACAGCAGCTCTGGAAACACCATATATTTT. It yields the protein CASRSDSSSGNTIYF.

This clone was observed a handful of times. The chain joins TRBV2 to TRBJ2-3, with D possibly being TRBD2 (6 bases). Germline V gene data show CDR1 as SNHLY and CDR2 as FYNNEI. V dropped 8 bases and J dropped 0 bases, with 18 bases sitting between them. The CDR3 is 16 amino acids. The CDR3 reads CASCPLLAASTDTQYF. For the CDR3, the DNA is TGTGCCAGCTGCCCTCTGTTAGCGGCGAGCACAGATACGCAGTATTTT.

The rearrangement links TRBV28 to TRBJ2-7, with D unclear. Germline assignment: CDR1 MDHEN and CDR2 SYDVKM. The CDR3 is 15 amino acids. V was pared by 3 bases and J by 0 bases, with 12 bases between. The CDR3 is CASSLGGWSSYEQYF. CDR3 nucleotide sequence: TGTGCCAGCAGTTTGGGTGGGTGGAGCTCCTACGAGCAGTACTTC.

The gene calls are TRBV28 and TRBJ1-2, with no clear D. The CDR3 sequence is 14 residues long. Germline values: CDR1 MDHEN, CDR2 SYDVKM. The germline V and J ends were trimmed by 5 bases and 4 bases, with 14 bases remaining between them. CDR3 amino acids: CASSPNSRGYGYTF. The CDR3 region has the DNA TGTGCCAGCAGTCCTAACTCCCGGGGCTATGGCTACACCTTC.

The DNA of the CDR3 is TGTGCCAGCAGCGTTTCCCCAACGGGTTTCAATGAGCAGTTCTTC. Its translation is CASSVSPTGFNEQFF. The chain has TRBV9 and TRBJ2-1; no clear D gene. CDR1 and CDR2 (germline): SGDLS, YYNGEE. This CDR3 is 15 amino acids long. Trimming left V 2 bases short and J 6 bases short, with 15 bases between.

The chain is built from TRBV9 and TRBJ2-7; 14 bases match TRBD2. The CDR3 is made up of 15 amino acids. Looked up from germline, CDR1 is SGDLS and CDR2 is YYNGEE. V shed 3 bases, J shed 4 bases, and the junction held 3 bases outside the gene matches. DNA of the CDR3: TGTGCCAGCAGCGAAGGGACTAGCGGGAGTTACGAGCAGTACTTC. It encodes CASSEGTSGSYEQYF.

This clone has only a few counts. The chain links TRBV7-3 to TRBJ1-1; 12 nucleotides match TRBD1. J lost 6 bases, V lost 0 bases, and 8 bases had no gene match. CDR3 length: 17 amino acids. Looked up from germline, CDR1 is SGHTA and CDR2 is FQGTGA. In DNA form, the CDR3 reads TGTGCCAGCAGCTTAACTTCCGGGACAGGGGGCTTGGCTGAAGCTTTCTTT. Amino acids: CASSLTSGTGGLAEAFF.